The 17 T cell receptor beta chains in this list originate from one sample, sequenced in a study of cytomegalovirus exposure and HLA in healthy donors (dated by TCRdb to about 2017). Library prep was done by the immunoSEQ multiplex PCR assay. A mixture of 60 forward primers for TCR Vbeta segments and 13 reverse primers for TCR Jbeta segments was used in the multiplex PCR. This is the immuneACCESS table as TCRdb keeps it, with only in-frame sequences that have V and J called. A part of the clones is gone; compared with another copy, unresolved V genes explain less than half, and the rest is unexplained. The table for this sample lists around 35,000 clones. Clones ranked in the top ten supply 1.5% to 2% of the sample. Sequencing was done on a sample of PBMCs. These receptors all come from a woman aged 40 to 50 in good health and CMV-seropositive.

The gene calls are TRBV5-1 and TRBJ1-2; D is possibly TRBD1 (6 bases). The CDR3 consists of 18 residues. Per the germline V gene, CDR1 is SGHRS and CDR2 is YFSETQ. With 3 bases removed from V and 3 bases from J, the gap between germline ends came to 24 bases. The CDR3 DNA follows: TGCGCCAGCAGCTCCCACGGGACAACGCTAATAGGGGACTATGGCTACACCTTC. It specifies CASSSHGTTLIGDYGYTF.

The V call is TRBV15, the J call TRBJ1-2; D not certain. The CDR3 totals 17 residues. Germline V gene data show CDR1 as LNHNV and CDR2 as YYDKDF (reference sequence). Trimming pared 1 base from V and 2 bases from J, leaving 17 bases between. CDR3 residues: CATSRAMETTRNYGYTF. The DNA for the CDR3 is TGTGCCACCAGCAGAGCAATGGAAACTACAAGAAACTATGGCTACACCTTC.

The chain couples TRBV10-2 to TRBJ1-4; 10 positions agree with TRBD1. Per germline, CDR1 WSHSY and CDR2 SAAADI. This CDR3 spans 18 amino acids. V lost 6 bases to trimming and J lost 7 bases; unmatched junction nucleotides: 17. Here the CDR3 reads CASRMDPDRGDEGEKLFF. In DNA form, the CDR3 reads TGCGCCAGCAGAATGGACCCGGACAGGGGGGATGAAGGTGAAAAACTGTTTTTT.

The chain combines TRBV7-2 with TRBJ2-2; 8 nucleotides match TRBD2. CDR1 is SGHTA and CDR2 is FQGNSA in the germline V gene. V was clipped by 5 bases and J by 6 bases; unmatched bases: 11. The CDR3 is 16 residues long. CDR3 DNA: TGTGCCAGCAGCGTGACGGGAGGGAGGGTTCCCGGGGAGCTGTTTTTT. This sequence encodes CASSVTGGRVPGELFF.

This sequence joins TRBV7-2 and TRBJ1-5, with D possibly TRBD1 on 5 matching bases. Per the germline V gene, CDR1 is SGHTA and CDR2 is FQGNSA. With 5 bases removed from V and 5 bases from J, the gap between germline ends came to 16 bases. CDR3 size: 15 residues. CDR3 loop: CASSTGQGGYQPQHF. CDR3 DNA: TGTGCCAGCAGCACGGGCCAGGGTGGCTATCAGCCCCAGCATTTT. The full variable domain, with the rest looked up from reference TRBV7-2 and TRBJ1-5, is GAGVSQSPSNKVTEKGKDVELRCDPISGHTALYWYRQSLGQGLEFLIYFQGNSAPDKSGLPSDRFSAERTGGSVSTLTIQRTQQEDSAVYLCASSTGQGGYQPQHFGDGTRLSIL.

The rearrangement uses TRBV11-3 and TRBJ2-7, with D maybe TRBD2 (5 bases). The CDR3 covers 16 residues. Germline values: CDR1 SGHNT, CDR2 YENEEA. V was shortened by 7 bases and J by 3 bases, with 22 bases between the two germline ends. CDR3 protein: CASIPVPGRLRYEQYF. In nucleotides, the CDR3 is TGTGCCAGCATCCCGGTTCCGGGAAGACTCCGCTACGAGCAGTACTTC.

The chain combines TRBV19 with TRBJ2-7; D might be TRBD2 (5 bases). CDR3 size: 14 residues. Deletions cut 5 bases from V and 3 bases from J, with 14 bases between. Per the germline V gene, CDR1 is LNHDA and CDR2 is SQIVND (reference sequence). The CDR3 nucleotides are TGTGCCAGTAGTCCTTCGACGGGGAACTACGAGCAGTACTTC. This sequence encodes CASSPSTGNYEQYF.

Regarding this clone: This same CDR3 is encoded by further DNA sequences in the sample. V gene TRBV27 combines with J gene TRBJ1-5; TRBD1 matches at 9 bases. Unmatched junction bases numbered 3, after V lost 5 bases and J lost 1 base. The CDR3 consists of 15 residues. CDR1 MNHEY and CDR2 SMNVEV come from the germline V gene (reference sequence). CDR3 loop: CASSRGQGSNQPQHF. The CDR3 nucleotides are TGTGCCAGCAGTCGGGGACAGGGCAGCAATCAGCCCCAGCATTTT.

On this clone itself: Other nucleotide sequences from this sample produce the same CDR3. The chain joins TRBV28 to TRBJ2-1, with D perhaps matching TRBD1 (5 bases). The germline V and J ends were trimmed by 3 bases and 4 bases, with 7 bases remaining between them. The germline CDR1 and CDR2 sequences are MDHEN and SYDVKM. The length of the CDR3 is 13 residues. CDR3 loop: CASSLAGYNEQFF. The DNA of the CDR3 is TGTGCCAGCAGTTTGGCAGGGTACAATGAGCAGTTCTTC.

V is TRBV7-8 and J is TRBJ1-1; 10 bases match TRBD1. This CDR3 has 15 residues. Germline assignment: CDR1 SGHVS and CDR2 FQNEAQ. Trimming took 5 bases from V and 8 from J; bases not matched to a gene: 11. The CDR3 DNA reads TGTGCCAGCAGCCGAGGGGCGGGACAGGGGCGAGAAGCTTTCTTT. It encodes CASSRGAGQGREAFF. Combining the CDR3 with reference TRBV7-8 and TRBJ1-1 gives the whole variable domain GAGVSQSPRYKVAKRGQDVALRCDPISGHVSLFWYQQALGQGPEFLTYFQNEAQLDKSGLPSDRFFAERPEGSVSTLKIQRTQQEDSAVYLCASSRGAGQGREAFFGQGTRLTVV.

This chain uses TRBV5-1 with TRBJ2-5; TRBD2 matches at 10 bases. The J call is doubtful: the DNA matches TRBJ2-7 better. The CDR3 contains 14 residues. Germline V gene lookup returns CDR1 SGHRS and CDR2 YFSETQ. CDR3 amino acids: CASSRETSGVEQYF. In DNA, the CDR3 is TGCGCCAGCAGCCGGGAAACTAGCGGGGTCGAGCAGTACTTC.

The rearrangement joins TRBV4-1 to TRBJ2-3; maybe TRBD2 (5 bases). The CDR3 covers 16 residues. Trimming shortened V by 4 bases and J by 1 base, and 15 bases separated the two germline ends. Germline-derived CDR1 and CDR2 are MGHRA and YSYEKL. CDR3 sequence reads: CASSLDSGRRTDTQYF. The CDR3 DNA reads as TGCGCCAGCAGCCTGGACTCAGGCCGCCGCACAGATACGCAGTATTTT.

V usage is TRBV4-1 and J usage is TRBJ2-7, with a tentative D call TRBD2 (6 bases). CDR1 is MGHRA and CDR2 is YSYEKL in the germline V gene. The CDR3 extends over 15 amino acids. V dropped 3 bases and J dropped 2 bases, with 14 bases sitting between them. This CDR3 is CASSHGVAATYEQYF. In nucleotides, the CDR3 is TGCGCCAGCAGCCACGGAGTAGCGGCGACCTACGAGCAGTACTTC.

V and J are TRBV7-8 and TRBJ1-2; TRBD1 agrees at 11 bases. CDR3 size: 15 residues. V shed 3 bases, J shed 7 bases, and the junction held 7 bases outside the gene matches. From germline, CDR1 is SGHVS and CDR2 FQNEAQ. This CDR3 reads CASSFEDRGRLGYTF. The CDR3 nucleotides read TGTGCCAGCAGCTTCGAGGACAGGGGGCGCCTTGGCTACACCTTC.

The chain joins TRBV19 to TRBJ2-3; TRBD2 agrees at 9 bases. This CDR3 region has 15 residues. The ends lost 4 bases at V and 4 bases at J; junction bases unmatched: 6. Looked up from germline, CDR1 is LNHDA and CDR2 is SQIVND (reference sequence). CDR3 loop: CASSSGRVTADTQYF. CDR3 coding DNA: TGTGCCAGTAGTAGCGGGAGGGTCACAGCAGATACGCAGTATTTT.

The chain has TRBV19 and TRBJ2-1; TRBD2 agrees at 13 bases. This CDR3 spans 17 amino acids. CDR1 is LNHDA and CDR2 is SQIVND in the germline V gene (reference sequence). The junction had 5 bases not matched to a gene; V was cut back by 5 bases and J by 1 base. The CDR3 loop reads CASSGTSGIRSYNEQFF. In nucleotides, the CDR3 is TGTGCCAGTAGTGGGACTAGCGGGATAAGGTCCTACAATGAGCAGTTCTTC.

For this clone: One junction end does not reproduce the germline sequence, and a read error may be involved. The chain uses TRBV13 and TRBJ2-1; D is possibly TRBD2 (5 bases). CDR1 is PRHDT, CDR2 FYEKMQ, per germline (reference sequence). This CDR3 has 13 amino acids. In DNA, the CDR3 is TGTGCCGGCAGCCCGGGAAGATACAATGAGCAGTTCTTC. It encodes CAGSPGRYNEQFF.